This T cell receptor beta chain emerged from a study of T cells in Graves' hyperthyroidism and ophthalmopathy (dated by TCRdb to 2018 to 2020). For the study in its entirety: Peripheral blood samples were taken at initial diagnosis, before any treatment was given. According to the paper, TCR Vbeta CDR3 sequencing was carried out on more than 120 peripheral blood samples, which came from fewer than 50 ophthalmopathy, around 75 hyperthyroidism and roughly 17 progressor patients. Following sampling, methimazole starting at 30 mg daily was given to hyperthyroidism patients, and high-dose intravenous methylprednisolone was given to ophthalmopathy patients. A discovery cohort of about a hundred patients, about 43 with Graves' ophthalmopathy and approximately 57 with stable Graves' hyperthyroidism, was used to find distinguishing TCR V-J signatures. Prospective prediction of ophthalmopathy was tested in an independent validation cohort consisting of roughly 19 hyperthyroidism patients and some 15 patients who later progressed to ophthalmopathy. In about 6 Graves' hyperthyroidism patients, the study also compared T-cell repertoires from thyroid tissue with T-cell repertoires from blood. The roughly 91 discovery patients were randomly split 7:3 into training and test sets.

Ophthalmopathy patients had moderately to severely active disease, with a Clinical Activity Score of 3 or more, a NOSPECS grade of 4 or more, and a disease duration of less than 3 months. Any patient with an uncontrolled infection, another autoimmune disease, pregnancy or lactation was excluded. Diagnoses relied on clinical symptoms, serum thyroxine and TRAb, thyroid ultrasound and orbital computed tomography. Ficoll-Paque density gradient centrifugation was used to isolate PBMCs from approximately 10 ml of fresh peripheral blood. Total RNA was extracted using Trizol reagent, and RNA quality was assessed on an Agilent 2100 Bioanalyzer. From the cysteine up to the phenylalanine, the CDR3 has a length of 15 residues. The DNA shown is the 45-base CDR3, in frame from base 1. V loses 5 bases, J loses 4 bases, and the germline ends lie 13 bases apart. For CDR1 and CDR2, the germline V gene lists KGHDR and SFDVKD.

Study-wide findings and limitations: In cross-validation, a model built on a 13 V-J signature told ophthalmopathy apart from stable hyperthyroidism with 87.88% sensitivity and roughly 81% specificity, and in testing the same model reached 80%/75%. In validation, progression to ophthalmopathy was predicted by the model with roughly 69% sensitivity and 72% to 85% specificity, a median of roughly 6 months before onset. Blood samples also contained most of the expanded thyroid clonotypes (frequency above 0.001), which suggests that blood repertoires may reflect thyroid immune responses. No statistical method was used to fix the sample size in advance, and group allocation was not hidden from the investigators.

The TCR beta CDR3 regions were amplified from RNA transcripts. The TCR CDR3 was subjected to a first round of RT-PCR using the HTBI primer set and the Qiagen OneStep RT-PCR kit. Libraries were constructed in a second round of multiplex PCR, after which size selection and purification were performed. The libraries were sequenced on an Illumina HiSeq2000 using paired-end 100 bp reads. In the original analysis: SOAPnuke was used to process the raw data, removing reads that contained adapters or uncalled bases, had a mean Phred below 15, or lacked an exact match to the constant primer or identifier. High-quality paired reads were merged with COPE v1.2.5, and unique nucleotide sequences were defined as clonotypes. Clonotypes were aligned to IMGT TRBV, TRBD and TRBJ reference segments using MiTCR v1.1. Only V-J combinations with frequency above 0.0001, covering about 99% of repertoires, were analysed. The TCS score was defined as the ratio of F50 (clonal expansion) to E x V (chaos), calculated using BLOSUM62-based TCRdist between CDR3 peptides within each V-J. Welch's t-statistics and random forest reduced 500 to 650 V-J features to 13, which were used in a naive Bayes classifier (R e1071). In-frame beta chains were kept once TCRdb had trimmed the public reads at Q25 with fastp and called clones with MiXCR. For every CDR3 protein sequence, its rows merge into one entry that carries the most common genes and DNA. The V and J calls and clone size come from TCRdb's table, not from the authors' own analysis. This sample comprises fewer than 400,000 distinct CDR3 sequences, roughly 13% of them detected only once. The top ten hold around 30% of the sample.

Ten or more counts support this clonotype. The antigen this receptor binds is unknown. The record has no base qualities; no much larger clone is one base away. The sequence was collected from a man aged 50 or older with Graves' ophthalmopathy. Sequenced input: blood. The V gene is TRBV24-1 and the J gene is TRBJ2-2, and TRBD2 may be the D gene, going by 6 matching bases. At the DNA level, the sequence is TGTGCCACCAGTGGGGCCGCGGGGCTCACCGGGGAGCTGTTTTTT. Translated, this gives CATSGAAGLTGELFF.